This T cell receptor (beta chain) comes out of a study of CD8+ T cells in alopecia areata. General study points: Clonality was higher in lesional than normal scalp, especially in alopecia totalis/universalis. TCR sharing was clearer in mice than between patients, perhaps partly owing to patient HLA diversity.

Regarding this clone: What it recognizes is unknown.

V was clipped by 4 bases and J by 4 bases, with 10 bases between them. Germline assignment: CDR1 GTSNPN and CDR2 SVGIG (reference sequence). The CDR3 runs 13 residues. Sequencing relied on a cDNA template that was reverse transcribed from extracted RNA. Sequencing used immunoSEQ multiplex PCR; TCRdb keeps in-frame clones, though not all of them. The repertoire consists of 120,000 or so clones, with roughly 50% occurring once and the leading ten covering over 9.5%. Alopecia areata patients provided lesional scalp punch biopsies and peripheral blood, both collected for the study. The TCR was taken from a human donor with alopecia areata. This sequence joins TRBV30 and TRBJ2-2; D is undetermined. Material: NKG2D-low CD8+ T cells sorted from blood. CDR3: CAWIPGGTGELFF. The CDR3 DNA is TGTGCCTGGATACCGGGTGGCACCGGGGAGCTGTTTTTT.